This TCR beta chain came from a study of blood T cell repertoires in COVID-19. Study overall: Sources were T cells, B-cell-depleted T cells, or PBMCs; the material itself was cDNA or gDNA.

The sample holds one count of this clone. In the study's own analysis: Estimates of nucleated cell counts were drawn from the amplification of reference gene primers. This table comes from immunoSEQ multiplex PCR, and its TCRdb copy is limited to in-frame clones, with some not included. Clone size and the V and J calls come from that table; the DNA yielded D and trimming. This repertoire shows more than 45,000 clones, around 80% found once; its top ten account for 11% to 15%. This CDR3 contains 14 residues. Germline lookup yields CDR1 MNHNY and CDR2 SVGAGI (reference sequence). This receptor was obtained from a human donor in a cohort sampled during active COVID-19. V usage is TRBV6-6 and J usage is TRBJ2-2; 10 nucleotides match TRBD2. The sequenced sample consisted of peripheral blood. For the CDR3, the DNA is TGTGCTGCGTGCGGGCTAGCGGGAGCGGGGGAGCTGTTTTTT. Amino acid sequence: CAACGLAGAGELFF.